This T cell receptor (beta chain) was identified in a study of memory CD8 T cells in hepatitis C reinfection. Time point noted: late/post reinfection, 12 to 24 weeks after detection. Sorted cells were sequenced directly ex vivo without any in vitro expansion. Sequenced by immunoSEQ multiplex PCR; TCRdb stores in-frame clones only, minus some. Among some 46,000 clones listed, roughly nine tenths were seen once. This sequence was found in a man aged 18 to 29 with hepatitis C virus infection. Source material: naive CD8+ T cells sorted from blood.

This CDR3 reads CASSPTGQAGGYGYTF. As DNA, the CDR3 is TGTGCCAGCAGCCCAACCGGACAGGCGGGGGGCTATGGCTACACCTTC. The chain has TRBV7-6 and TRBJ1-2, with 7 bases matching TRBD1. CDR1 is SGHVS, CDR2 FNYEAQ, per germline. The CDR3 is 16 amino acids. Trimming removed 5 bases from V and 4 bases from J; junction bases left unmatched: 13.